The rows below give T cell receptor beta chains drawn from one sample of a study of blood T cell repertoires in COVID-19. Generated by immunoSEQ multiplex PCR, the TCRdb table keeps only in-frame clones and is missing some. Altogether over 120,000 clones are present, about 79% being singletons, with the ten largest covering approximately 9.1%. The source material was PBMCs or T cells enriched from blood (not recorded which). Receptors originate from a man aged 45-65 years who had recovered from COVID-19. Each CDR3 is given with its conserved first and last residue. Fields, in order: D gene, J gene, clone size, V gene, CDR3 protein, CDR3 DNA. A D gene is named only where the DNA matches it firmly. Not all rows give a size; the values are once, few, many and, for expanded clones, a class.

>.|TRBJ1-5|.|TRBV7-2
CASSPDKNQPQHF
TGTGCCAGCAGCCCGGACAAGAATCAGCCCCAGCATTTT
>.|TRBJ1-3|once|TRBV5-1
CASSLERTGASGNTIYF
TGCGCCAGCAGCTTGGAAAGAACAGGTGCCTCTGGAAACACCATATATTTT
>.|TRBJ1-3|.|TRBV7-7
CASSLGQQTGNTIYF
TGTGCTAGCAGCTTAGGACAGCAGACTGGAAACACCATATATTTT
>.|TRBJ1-2|.|TRBV3-1/TRBV3-2
CASSQDRNSGGYTF
TGTGCCAGCAGCCAAGACAGGAACTCTGGTGGCTACACCTTC
>.|TRBJ1-5|.|TRBV21-1
CARRHGQARQPQHF
TGTGCCCGCCGCCACGGACAGGCTCGACAGCCCCAGCATTTT
>.|TRBJ2-5|.|TRBV28
CASSNPDGGETQYF
TGTGCCAGCAGTAACCCGGACGGAGGGGAGACCCAGTACTTC
>TRBD1|TRBJ1-2|.|TRBV29-1
CSVGTGQGADYGYTF
TGCAGCGTCGGTACCGGACAGGGGGCTGACTATGGCTACACCTTC
>.|TRBJ1-1|.|TRBV5-8
CASSWWKQGRTEAFF
TGTGCCAGCAGCTGGTGGAAACAGGGTCGGACTGAAGCTTTCTTT
>.|TRBJ2-7|.|TRBV5-1
CASSLTGLGSYEQYF
TGCGCCAGCAGCTTGACAGGGCTGGGGTCCTACGAGCAGTACTTC
>.|TRBJ2-3|.|TRBV3-1/TRBV3-2
CATGGRYTQYF
TGTGCCACCGGTGGGCGTTATACGCAGTATTTT
>.|TRBJ2-1|.|TRBV6-5
CASSSPPGNNEQFF
TGTGCCAGCAGTTCCCCCCCGGGGAACAATGAGCAGTTCTTC
>.|TRBJ2-5|.|TRBV5-4
CASSLVTTQETQYF
TGTGCCAGCAGCTTGGTTACAACCCAAGAGACCCAGTACTTC
>.|TRBJ1-1|.|TRBV6-2/TRBV6-3
CASSFRDNLIGNTEAFF
TGTGCCAGCAGTTTCCGGGACAACCTAATCGGGAACACTGAAGCTTTCTTT
>.|TRBJ1-5|.|TRBV3-1/TRBV3-2
CASGRGFAGNQPQHF
TGTGCCAGCGGGCGGGGGTTTGCGGGCAATCAGCCCCAGCATTTT
>.|TRBJ1-2|.|TRBV18
CASSPRQANYTF
TGTGCCAGCTCACCCAGACAGGCGAACTACACCTTC
>.|TRBJ1-5|.|TRBV2
CASRRTSSNQPQHF
TGTGCCAGCAGGAGGACATCAAGCAATCAGCCCCAGCATTTT
>.|TRBJ1-3|few|TRBV11-3
CASSLDASSGNTIYF
TGTGCCAGCAGCTTAGATGCCAGCTCTGGAAACACCATATATTTT
>TRBD2|TRBJ2-3|.|TRBV27
CASTAAGGPTDTQYF
TGTGCCAGCACAGCGGCGGGGGGCCCCACAGATACGCAGTATTTT
>.|TRBJ2-5|.|TRBV4-1
CASSQDPGVQETQYF
TGCGCCAGCAGCCAAGATCCAGGGGTCCAAGAGACCCAGTACTTC
>TRBD1|TRBJ2-7|.|TRBV5-1
CASSSPRDRAYEQYF
TGCGCCAGCAGCAGCCCCCGGGACAGGGCCTACGAGCAGTACTTC
>.|TRBJ1-4|.|TRBV6-5
CASSYREKLFF
TGTGCCAGCAGTTACCGTGAAAAACTGTTTTTT
>.|TRBJ1-4|.|TRBV11-2
CASSFPNEKLFF
TGTGCCAGCAGCTTCCCGAATGAAAAACTGTTTTTT
>.|TRBJ2-3|.|TRBV5-1
CASSLARATDTQYF
TGCGCCAGCAGCTTGGCGCGGGCCACAGATACGCAGTATTTT
>.|TRBJ2-7|.|TRBV10-3
CAISPSGTAHEQYF
TGTGCCATCAGCCCCTCAGGGACTGCCCACGAGCAGTACTTC
>.|TRBJ1-6|few|TRBV2
CASNIFQGRNSPLHF
TGTGCCAGCAATATTTTTCAGGGGAGAAATTCACCCCTCCACTTT
>.|TRBJ2-7|.|TRBV27
CASSFGHEQYF
TGTGCCAGCAGTTTCGGTCACGAGCAGTACTTC
>.|TRBJ1-1|few|TRBV6-5
CASSPGLWGNTEAFF
TGTGCCAGCAGTCCAGGGTTGTGGGGGAACACTGAAGCTTTCTTT
>TRBD2|TRBJ2-3|.|TRBV29-1
CSAPGLAVDTQYF
TGCAGCGCTCCGGGACTAGCGGTTGATACGCAGTATTTT
>.|TRBJ1-3|.|TRBV6-5
CASRAVQGTGNTIYF
TGTGCCAGCAGAGCGGTTCAGGGGACTGGAAACACCATATATTTT
>TRBD1|TRBJ1-1|once|TRBV30
CAWSVPTDRETEAFF
TGTGCCTGGAGTGTACCGACGGACAGGGAGACTGAAGCTTTCTTT
>.|TRBJ1-4|.|TRBV30
CAWSVAGWAINEKLFF
TGTGCCTGGAGTGTGGCCGGTTGGGCTATTAATGAAAAACTGTTTTTT
>TRBD1|TRBJ2-1|.|TRBV7-8
CASSLLDRGYEQFF
TGTGCCAGCAGCCTTTTGGACAGGGGATATGAGCAGTTCTTC
>TRBD1|TRBJ1-1|.|TRBV6-6
CASSQTGGASRETEAFF
TGTGCCAGCAGTCAGACAGGGGGCGCGAGTAGGGAGACTGAAGCTTTCTTT
>.|TRBJ1-2|.|TRBV7-6
CASSATRGSGYTF
TGTGCCAGCAGTGCCACTCGCGGATCCGGCTACACCTTC
>TRBD1|TRBJ1-2|.|TRBV9
CASRDRDGYTF
TGTGCCAGCAGGGACAGGGATGGCTACACCTTC
>TRBD1|TRBJ1-1|.|TRBV7-3
CASSKQGSTEAFF
TGTGCCAGCAGCAAACAGGGGAGCACTGAAGCTTTCTTT